This TCR beta chain was observed in a study of response to subunit inactivated influenza vaccine. This CDR3 is 16 amino acids long. Trimming stripped 5 bases from V and 0 bases from J, with 17 bases between. Germline V lookup: CDR1 DFQATT, CDR2 SNEGSKA (reference sequence). TCRdb independently ran MiXCR on the RT-PCR reads; one entry per CDR3 protein. The data show a few hundred thousand distinct CDR3 sequences, with around 15% seen just once and approximately 10% held by the top ten. A few counts support this clonotype. The starting material was PBMCs from blood, obtained 11 to 12 days after vaccination. The sequence came from a man aged 50-59 years who received an inactivated influenza vaccine. The genes are TRBV20-1 and TRBJ2-1; D tentatively reads TRBD1 or TRBD2 (6 bases each). DNA for the CDR3: TGCAGTGCTCCAGGATCGGAGGGGGGCTCCTACAATGAGCAGTTCTTC. Translated: CSAPGSEGGSYNEQFF.